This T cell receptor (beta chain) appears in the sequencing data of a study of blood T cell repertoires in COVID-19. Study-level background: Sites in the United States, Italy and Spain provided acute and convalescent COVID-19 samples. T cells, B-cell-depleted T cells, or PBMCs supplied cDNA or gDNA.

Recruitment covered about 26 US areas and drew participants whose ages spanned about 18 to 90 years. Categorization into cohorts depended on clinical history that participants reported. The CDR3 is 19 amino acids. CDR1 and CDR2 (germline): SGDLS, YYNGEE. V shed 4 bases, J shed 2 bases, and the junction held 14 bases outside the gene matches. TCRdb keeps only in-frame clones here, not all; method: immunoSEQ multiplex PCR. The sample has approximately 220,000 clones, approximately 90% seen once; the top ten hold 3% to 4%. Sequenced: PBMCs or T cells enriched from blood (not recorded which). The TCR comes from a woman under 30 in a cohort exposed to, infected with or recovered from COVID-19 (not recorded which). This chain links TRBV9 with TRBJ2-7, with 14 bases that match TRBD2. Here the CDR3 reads CASSPPTSGRDPSTYEQYF. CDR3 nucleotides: TGTGCCAGCAGCCCTCCGACTAGCGGGAGGGATCCCTCAACCTACGAGCAGTACTTC.